This T cell receptor beta chain is drawn from a study of read filtering for tumor transcriptome and immune sequencing. About the research overall: The cohort had roughly 16 men and some 13 women aged about 45 to 90, mean around 66 years. Study-level results: Dropping single-read clonotypes raised IR-seq and RNA-seq shared-clonotype correlation. Single-read clonotypes: 80% to 90% of IR-seq clonotypes (around 3.5% of reads), 74.6% of RNA-seq clonotypes (approximately 45% of reads).

Germline V gives CDR1 SGHRS, CDR2 YFSETQ. This CDR3 has 12 residues. V was cut by 0 bases and J by 10 bases, with 10 bases left in between. This clonotype was detected a few times. Its antigen is unidentified. Molecular barcoded adaptors covering alpha/delta and beta/gamma chains were used on about 390 ng RNA. TCRdb analysed the reads with MiXCR anew, one entry per CDR3 protein. The repertoire consists of 40,000 to 55,000 distinct CDR3 sequences, with less than 20% occurring once and the leading ten covering 15%. This receptor was obtained from a donor at least 40 years old with multiple myeloma. V gene TRBV5-1 combines with J gene TRBJ1-1; TRBD1 might be the D (5 bases). The sample was a population of CD138-negative cells sorted from bone marrow. CDR3 protein: CASSLEGAGAFF. The CDR3 bases are TGCGCCAGCAGCTTGGAAGGGGCGGGAGCTTTCTTT.